The present TCR beta chain was sequenced within a study of blood T cell repertoires in COVID-19 (dated by TCRdb to 2020 to 2022). General notes on the study: Samples covering the acute and convalescent phases of COVID-19 were provided by collaborators in the United States, Italy and Spain. Nearly every sample came with metadata listing a de-identified subject ID, COVID-19 status, age in years and sex. Deeply sampled blood TCRbeta repertoires from subjects exposed to, actively infected with, or recovered from COVID-19 were included in the dataset. The material from the prospective study consisted of cDNA or gDNA derived from T cells, B-cell-depleted T cells, or PBMCs. A freely available public database, intended as a resource for researchers studying the immune response to SARS-CoV-2, is where the repertoires were released. The samples were drawn from two sources: the first 160 participants of the ongoing ImmuneRACE study, and some 1,300 subjects contributed by 6 global collaborators. Where available, HLA class I and class II types were taken from metadata supplied by the sample provider and were not determined by assay-based typing. Beyond this particular receptor, the publication reports: Clinical and demographic metadata were provided uncurated, with the amount varying by source and participant.

Whole blood was collected in K2EDTA tubes by collaborating institutions according to the institutions' own protocols. Collaborator samples were shipped for TCRbeta analysis as frozen whole blood, isolated PBMCs, or DNA extracted from either sample type. Points on this clone: The antigen it binds to is not known. No per-base quality is available; no much larger clone lies one base away.

The germline V gene (reference sequence) sets CDR1 to LNHNV and CDR2 to YYDKDF. The germline V end is reduced by 2 bases and the J end by 7 bases; junction bases left unmatched: 4. The CDR3 goes from the cysteine to the phenylalanine over 15 residues. Left in the record is the CDR3 DNA by itself, 45 bases read in frame from the first base. The immunoSEQ Assay, a bias-controlled multiplex PCR, was used to amplify TCRbeta CDR3 regions from genomic DNA. Turning to the authors' computational methods: Within the assay, amplification of reference gene primers was used to estimate how many nucleated cells each sample contained. To quantify the absolute abundance of each unique TCRbeta CDR3 rearrangement, sequence reads were collapsed and filtered. For each sample, productive Simpson clonality was calculated by taking the square root of Simpson's diversity index across productive rearrangements. Drawn from immuneACCESS, this table holds only the in-frame rearrangements with V and J called that TCRdb kept. Clones are partly lost; checked studies trace under half to an unresolved V gene and leave the rest unexplained. That table is the source of V, J and clone size, and D and trimming were worked out from the DNA. This sample lists around 310,000 clones; 89% were detected once. Around 12% of the sample is held by the ten biggest clonotypes.

The sequence was collected from a woman between 55 and 75 years old with acute or convalescent COVID-19. The sequenced sample consisted of peripheral blood. The rearrangement joined TRBV15 to TRBJ2-2, with TRBD2 matching 10 junction bases. The CDR3 sequence is CATSRIIAGGGELFF. The nucleotide sequence is TGTGCCACCAGCAGAATAATAGCGGGGGGCGGGGAGCTGTTTTTT.